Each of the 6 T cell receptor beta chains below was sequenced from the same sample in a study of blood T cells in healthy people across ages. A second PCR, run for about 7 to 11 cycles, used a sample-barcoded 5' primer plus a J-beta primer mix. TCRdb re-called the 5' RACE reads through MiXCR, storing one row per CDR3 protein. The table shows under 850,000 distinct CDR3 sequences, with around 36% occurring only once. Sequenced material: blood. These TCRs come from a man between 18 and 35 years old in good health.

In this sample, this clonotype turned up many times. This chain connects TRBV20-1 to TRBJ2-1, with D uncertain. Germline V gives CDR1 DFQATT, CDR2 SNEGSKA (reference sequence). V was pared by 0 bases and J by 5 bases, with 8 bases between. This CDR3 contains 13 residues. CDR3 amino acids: CSARDPEHNEQFF. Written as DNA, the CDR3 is TGCAGTGCTAGAGATCCCGAACACAATGAGCAGTTCTTC.

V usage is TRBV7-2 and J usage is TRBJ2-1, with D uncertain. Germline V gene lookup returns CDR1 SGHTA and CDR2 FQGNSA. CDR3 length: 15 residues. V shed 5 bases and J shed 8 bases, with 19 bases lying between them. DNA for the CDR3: TGTGCCAGCAGCCCTCAAAAAGGTAGGCTGGATGAGCAGTTCTTC. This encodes CASSPQKGRLDEQFF.

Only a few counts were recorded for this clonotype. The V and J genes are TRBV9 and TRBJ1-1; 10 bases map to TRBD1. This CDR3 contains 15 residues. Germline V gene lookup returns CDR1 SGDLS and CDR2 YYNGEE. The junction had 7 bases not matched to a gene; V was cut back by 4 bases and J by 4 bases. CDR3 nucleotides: TGTGCCAGCAGCACCCGGGACAGGGGAATCACTGAAGCTTTCTTT. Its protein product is CASSTRDRGITEAFF.

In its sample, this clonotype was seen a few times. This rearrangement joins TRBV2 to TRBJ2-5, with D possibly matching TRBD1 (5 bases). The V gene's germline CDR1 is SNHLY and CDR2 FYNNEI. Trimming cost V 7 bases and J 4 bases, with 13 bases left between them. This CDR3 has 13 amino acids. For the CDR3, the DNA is TGTGCCAGCATGGGGCAGGTTAGAGAGACCCAGTACTTC. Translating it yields CASMGQVRETQYF.

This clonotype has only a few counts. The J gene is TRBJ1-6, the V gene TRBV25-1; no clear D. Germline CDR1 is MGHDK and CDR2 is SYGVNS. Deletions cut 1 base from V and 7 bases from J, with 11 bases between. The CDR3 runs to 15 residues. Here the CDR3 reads CASSELGPLNSPLHF. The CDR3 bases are TGTGCCAGCAGTGAATTAGGACCTCTAAATTCACCCCTCCACTTT.

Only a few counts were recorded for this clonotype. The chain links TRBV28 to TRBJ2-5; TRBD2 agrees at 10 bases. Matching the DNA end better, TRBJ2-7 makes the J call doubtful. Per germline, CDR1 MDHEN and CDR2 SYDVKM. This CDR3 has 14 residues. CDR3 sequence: CASSSPLAGSEQYF. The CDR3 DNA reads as TGTGCCAGCAGTTCCCCACTAGCGGGGTCCGAGCAGTACTTC.